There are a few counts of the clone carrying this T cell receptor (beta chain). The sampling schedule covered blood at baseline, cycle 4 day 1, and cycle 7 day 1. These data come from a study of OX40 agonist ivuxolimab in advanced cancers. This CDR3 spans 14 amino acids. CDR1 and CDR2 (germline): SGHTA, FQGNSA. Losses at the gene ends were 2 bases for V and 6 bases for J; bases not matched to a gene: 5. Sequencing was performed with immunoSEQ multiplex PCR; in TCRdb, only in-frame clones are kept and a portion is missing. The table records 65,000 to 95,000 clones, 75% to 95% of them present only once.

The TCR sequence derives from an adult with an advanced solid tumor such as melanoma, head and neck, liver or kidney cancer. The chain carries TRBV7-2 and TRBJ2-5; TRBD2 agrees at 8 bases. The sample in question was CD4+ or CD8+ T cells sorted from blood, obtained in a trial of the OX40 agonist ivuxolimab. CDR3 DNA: TGTGCCAGCAGCTTAAAGGTTAGCGGGAAGACCCAGTACTTC. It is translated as CASSLKVSGKTQYF.